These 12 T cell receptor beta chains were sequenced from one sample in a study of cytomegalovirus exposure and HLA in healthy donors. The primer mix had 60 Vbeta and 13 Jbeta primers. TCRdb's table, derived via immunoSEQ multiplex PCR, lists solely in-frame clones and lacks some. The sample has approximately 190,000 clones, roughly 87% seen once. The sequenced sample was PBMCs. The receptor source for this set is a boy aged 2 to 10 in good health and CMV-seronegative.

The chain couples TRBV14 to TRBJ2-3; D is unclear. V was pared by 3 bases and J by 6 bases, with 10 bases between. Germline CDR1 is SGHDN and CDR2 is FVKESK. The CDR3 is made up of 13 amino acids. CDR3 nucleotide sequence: TGTGCCAGCAGCCAGGTCCGAGTCGATACGCAGTATTTT. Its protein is CASSQVRVDTQYF.

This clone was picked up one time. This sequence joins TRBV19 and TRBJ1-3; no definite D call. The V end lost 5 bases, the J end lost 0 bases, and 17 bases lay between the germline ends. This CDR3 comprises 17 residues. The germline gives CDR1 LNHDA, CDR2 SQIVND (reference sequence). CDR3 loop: CASSDRTGGLSGNTIYF. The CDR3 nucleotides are TGTGCCAGTAGTGACCGGACTGGAGGGCTCTCTGGAAACACCATATATTTT. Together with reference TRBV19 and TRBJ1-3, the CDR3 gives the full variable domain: DGGITQSPKYLFRKEGQNVTLSCEQNLNHDAMYWYRQDPGQGLRLIYYSQIVNDFQKGDIAEGYSVSREKKESFPLTVTSAQKNPTAFYLCASSDRTGGLSGNTIYFGEGSWLTVV.

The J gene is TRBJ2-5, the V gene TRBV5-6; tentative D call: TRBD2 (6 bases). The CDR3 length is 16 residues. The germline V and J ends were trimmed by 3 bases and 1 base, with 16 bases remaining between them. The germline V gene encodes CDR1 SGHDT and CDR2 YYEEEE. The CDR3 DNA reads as TGTGCCAGCAGCTCCATTCTAGCGAACATCCAAGAGACCCAGTACTTC. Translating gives CASSSILANIQETQYF.

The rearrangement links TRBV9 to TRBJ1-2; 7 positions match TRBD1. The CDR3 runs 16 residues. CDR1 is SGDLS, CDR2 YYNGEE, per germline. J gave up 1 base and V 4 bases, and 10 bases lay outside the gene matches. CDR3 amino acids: CASSPRDRGFNYGYTF. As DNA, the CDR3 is TGTGCCAGCAGCCCCAGGGACAGAGGATTTAACTATGGCTACACCTTC.

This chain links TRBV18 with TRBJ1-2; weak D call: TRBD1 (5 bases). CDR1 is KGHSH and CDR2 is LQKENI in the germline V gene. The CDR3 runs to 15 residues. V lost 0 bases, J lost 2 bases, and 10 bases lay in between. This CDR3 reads CASSPPDRPNYGYTF. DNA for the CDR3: TGTGCCAGCTCACCACCCGACAGACCAAACTATGGCTACACCTTC.

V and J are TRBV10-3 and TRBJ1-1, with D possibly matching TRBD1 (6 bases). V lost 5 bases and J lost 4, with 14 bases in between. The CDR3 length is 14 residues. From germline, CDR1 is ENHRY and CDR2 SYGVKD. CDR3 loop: CAISSTGSGTEAFF. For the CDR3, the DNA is TGTGCCATCAGTAGTACAGGGTCGGGCACTGAAGCTTTCTTT.

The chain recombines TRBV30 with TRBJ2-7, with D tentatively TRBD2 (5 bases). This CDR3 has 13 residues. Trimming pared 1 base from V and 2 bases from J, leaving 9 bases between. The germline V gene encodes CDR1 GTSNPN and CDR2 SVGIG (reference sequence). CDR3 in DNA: TGTGCCTGGAGTGGAGCGGACGCCTACGAGCAGTACTTC. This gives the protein CAWSGADAYEQYF.

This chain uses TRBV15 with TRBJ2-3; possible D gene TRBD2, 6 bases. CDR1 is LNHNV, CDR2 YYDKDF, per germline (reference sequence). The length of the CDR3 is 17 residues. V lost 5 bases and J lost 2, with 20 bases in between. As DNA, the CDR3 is TGTGCCACCAGCTGGGAGGCGGGGTGGCGGGTCACAGATACGCAGTATTTT. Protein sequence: CATSWEAGWRVTDTQYF. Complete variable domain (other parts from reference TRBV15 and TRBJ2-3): DAMVIQNPRYQVTQFGKPVTLSCSQTLNHNVMYWYQQKSSQAPKLLFHYYDKDFNNEADTPDNFQSRRPNTSFCFLDIRSPGLGDTAMYLCATSWEAGWRVTDTQYFGPGTRLTVL.

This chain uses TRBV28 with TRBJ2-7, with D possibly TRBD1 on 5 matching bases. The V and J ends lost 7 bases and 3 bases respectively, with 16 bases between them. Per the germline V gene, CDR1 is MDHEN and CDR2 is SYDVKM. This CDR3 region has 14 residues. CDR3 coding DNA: TGTGCCAGCACTTCTACTATTCAGGGCTACGAGCAGTACTTC. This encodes CASTSTIQGYEQYF.

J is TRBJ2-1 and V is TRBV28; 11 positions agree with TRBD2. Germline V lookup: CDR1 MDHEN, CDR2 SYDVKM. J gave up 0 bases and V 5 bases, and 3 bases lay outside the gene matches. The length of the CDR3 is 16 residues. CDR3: CASSVGLAVSYNEQFF. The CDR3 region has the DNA TGTGCCAGCAGTGTGGGACTAGCGGTCTCCTACAATGAGCAGTTCTTC.

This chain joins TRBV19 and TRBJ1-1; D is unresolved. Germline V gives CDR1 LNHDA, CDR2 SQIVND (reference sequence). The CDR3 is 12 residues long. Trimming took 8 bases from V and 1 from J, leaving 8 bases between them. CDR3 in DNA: TGTGCCAGTCGCTTCGGGAACACTGAAGCTTTCTTT. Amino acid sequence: CASRFGNTEAFF. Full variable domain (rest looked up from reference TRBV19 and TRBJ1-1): DGGITQSPKYLFRKEGQNVTLSCEQNLNHDAMYWYRQDPGQGLRLIYYSQIVNDFQKGDIAEGYSVSREKKESFPLTVTSAQKNPTAFYLCASRFGNTEAFFGQGTRLTVV.

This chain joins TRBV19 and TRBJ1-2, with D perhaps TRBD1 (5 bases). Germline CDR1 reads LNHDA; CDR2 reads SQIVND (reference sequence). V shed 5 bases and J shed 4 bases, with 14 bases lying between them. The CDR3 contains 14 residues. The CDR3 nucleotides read TGTGCCAGTAGTGGAGGGGTGTTCGGCTATGGCTACACCTTC. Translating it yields CASSGGVFGYGYTF. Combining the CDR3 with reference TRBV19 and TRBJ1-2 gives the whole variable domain DGGITQSPKYLFRKEGQNVTLSCEQNLNHDAMYWYRQDPGQGLRLIYYSQIVNDFQKGDIAEGYSVSREKKESFPLTVTSAQKNPTAFYLCASSGGVFGYGYTFGSGTRLTVV.